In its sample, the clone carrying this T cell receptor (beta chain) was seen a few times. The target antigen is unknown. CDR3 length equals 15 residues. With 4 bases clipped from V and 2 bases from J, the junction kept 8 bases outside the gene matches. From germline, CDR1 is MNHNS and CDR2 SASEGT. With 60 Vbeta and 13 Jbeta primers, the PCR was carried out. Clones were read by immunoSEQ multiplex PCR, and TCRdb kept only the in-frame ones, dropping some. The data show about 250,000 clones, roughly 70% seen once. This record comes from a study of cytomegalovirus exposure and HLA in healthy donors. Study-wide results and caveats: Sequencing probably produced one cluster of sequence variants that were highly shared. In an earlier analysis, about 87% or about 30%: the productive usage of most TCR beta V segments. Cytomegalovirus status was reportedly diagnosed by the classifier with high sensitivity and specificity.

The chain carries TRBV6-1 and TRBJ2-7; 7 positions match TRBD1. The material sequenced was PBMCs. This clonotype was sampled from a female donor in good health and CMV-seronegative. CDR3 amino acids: CASSVGSGTAYEQYF. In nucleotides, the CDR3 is TGTGCCAGCAGTGTGGGGTCCGGGACAGCCTACGAGCAGTACTTC.